These 13 T cell receptor beta chains originate from one sample sequenced in a study of early T cells in non-severe SARS-CoV-2 infection. TCRdb re-analysed the 5' RACE reads in MiXCR, keeping a single row per CDR3 protein. This table holds about 46,000 distinct CDR3 sequences, around 10% found once. Sequencing used whole blood, obtained at baseline. These receptors were obtained from an adult who was a healthcare worker with PCR-confirmed SARS-CoV-2 infection or an uninfected control (not recorded which).

CDR3 in DNA: TGTGCCAGCTCACCAGGGGTGCCTCGTGACACCGGGGAGCTGTTTTTT. This gives the protein CASSPGVPRDTGELFF. The chain is built from TRBV18 and TRBJ2-2, with D unclear. The CDR3 consists of 16 residues. V gave up 2 bases and J gave up 3 bases, with 13 bases separating them. Per the germline V gene, CDR1 is KGHSH and CDR2 is LQKENI.

The sample holds a few counts of this clonotype. As DNA, the CDR3 is TGTGCCAGCAGTTTGTTTCGGCCTGACAGATACAATGAGCAGTTCTTC. It yields the protein CASSLFRPDRYNEQFF. This sequence joins TRBV28 and TRBJ2-1, with a tentative D call TRBD1 (5 bases). The CDR3 spans 16 residues. CDR1 is MDHEN and CDR2 is SYDVKM in the germline V gene. With 3 bases removed from V and 4 bases from J, the gap between germline ends came to 16 bases.

The count of this clonotype is one. The J gene is TRBJ1-1, the V gene TRBV19, with a possible D match to TRBD1 (6 bases). CDR1 LNHDA and CDR2 SQIVND come from the germline V gene (reference sequence). The V end was cut by 1 base, the J end by 1 base, with 7 bases between. The CDR3 runs to 14 residues. The CDR3 sequence is CASSIARGNTEAFF. The CDR3 DNA reads as TGTGCCAGTAGTATAGCCAGGGGGAACACTGAAGCTTTCTTT.

The chain employs TRBV6-2 or TRBV6-3 and TRBJ2-1; TRBD2 might be the D (6 bases). The CDR3 has 12 residues. Germline V gives CDR1 MNHEY, CDR2 SVGEGT. V was trimmed by 5 bases and J by 15 bases, leaving 17 bases between them. The CDR3 loop reads CASSGGTFGLFF. The CDR3 bases are TGTGCCAGCAGTGGGGGGACTTTCGGTCTGTTCTTC.

This clonotype was observed a handful of times. The V and J genes are TRBV20-1 and TRBJ2-1, with 12 bases that match TRBD2. CDR1 and CDR2 from the germline V gene are DFQATT and SNEGSKA (reference sequence). The CDR3 has 17 residues. Trimming cost V 5 bases and J 3 bases; bases outside gene matches: 11. The CDR3: CSARGLAGNFRYNEQFF. The CDR3 coding sequence is TGCAGTGCTCGGGGACTAGCGGGTAATTTTCGCTACAATGAGCAGTTCTTC.

This clonotype showed up just a few times. The CDR3 DNA reads as TGTGCCAGCAGCTCAGCGACAGATACGCAGTATTTT. Amino acid sequence: CASSSATDTQYF. This chain joins TRBV7-6 and TRBJ2-3; D unresolved. The CDR3 has 12 amino acids. CDR1 and CDR2 (germline): SGHVS, FNYEAQ. Trimming removed 4 bases from V and 3 bases from J, with 5 bases in between.

There are a few counts of this clonotype. CDR3 nucleotide sequence: TGCGCCAGCAGCTTGGGTCCGGAGGGGGCCAAAAACATTCAGTACTTC. As protein: CASSLGPEGAKNIQYF. The chain is built from TRBV5-1 and TRBJ2-4, with D possibly being TRBD2 (6 bases). Germline V CDR1 and CDR2: SGHRS, YFSETQ. Trimming removed 0 bases from V and 1 base from J, with 11 bases in between. The CDR3 totals 16 residues.

There are many counts of this clonotype. J is TRBJ2-7 and V is TRBV7-3, with 10 bases aligning to TRBD2. Per germline, CDR1 SGHTA and CDR2 FQGTGA. The V segment lost 5 bases and the J segment 7 bases; nucleotides outside the gene matches: 11. This CDR3 spans 15 amino acids. CDR3 nucleotide sequence: TGTGCCAGCAGCGAAGGGGGGACTAGCGAAGAAGAGCAGTACTTC. It yields the protein CASSEGGTSEEEQYF.

This clonotype was picked up a small number of times. The genes are TRBV12-3 or TRBV12-4 and TRBJ2-2; the D is unclear. V was trimmed by 8 bases and J by 5 bases, leaving 9 bases between them. CDR3 size: 12 residues. CDR3 residues: CASEKGTGELFF. CDR3 DNA: TGTGCCAGCGAAAAGGGAACCGGGGAGCTGTTTTTT.

V gene TRBV27 combines with J gene TRBJ2-3; D call uncertain. V lost 4 bases, J lost 6 bases, and 14 bases lay in between. In germline, CDR1 is MNHEY, CDR2 SMNVEV (reference sequence). The length of the CDR3 is 14 residues. DNA for the CDR3: TGTGCCAGCAGTTCATACGGAAGCAATGATACGCAGTATTTT. Protein product: CASSSYGSNDTQYF.

The rearrangement uses TRBV3-1 and TRBJ2-2; D assignment may be TRBD1 or TRBD2 (5 bases each). Germline V CDR1 and CDR2: LGHDT, YNNKEL (reference sequence). This CDR3 region has 17 residues. The germline V and J ends were trimmed by 1 base and 5 bases, with 17 bases remaining between them. CDR3 protein: CASSQVAGTIGTGELFF. The CDR3 DNA reads TGTGCCAGCAGCCAAGTGGCAGGGACCATAGGTACCGGGGAGCTGTTTTTT.

This clonotype occurred a few times. The CDR3: CASSQDETSGRRSYEQYF. The CDR3 DNA is TGTGCCAGCAGCCAGGACGAGACTAGCGGGAGGAGATCCTACGAGCAGTACTTC. V is TRBV3-1 and J is TRBJ2-7, with 13 nucleotides matching TRBD2. Germline values: CDR1 LGHDT, CDR2 YNNKEL (reference sequence). The CDR3 is made up of 18 amino acids. Trimming at V came to 3 bases and at J to 1 base, leaving 9 bases not matched to a gene.

The chain joins TRBV29-1 to TRBJ2-1, with 7 bases lining up with TRBD2. CDR1 SQVTM and CDR2 ANQGSEA come from the germline V gene. Germline trimming cut 3 bases from V and 4 bases from J; bases unmatched to any gene: 9. The CDR3 has 15 amino acids. The CDR3 sequence is CSVEKAGVSYNEQFF. The CDR3, as DNA: TGCAGCGTTGAGAAGGCGGGAGTGAGTTACAATGAGCAGTTCTTC.